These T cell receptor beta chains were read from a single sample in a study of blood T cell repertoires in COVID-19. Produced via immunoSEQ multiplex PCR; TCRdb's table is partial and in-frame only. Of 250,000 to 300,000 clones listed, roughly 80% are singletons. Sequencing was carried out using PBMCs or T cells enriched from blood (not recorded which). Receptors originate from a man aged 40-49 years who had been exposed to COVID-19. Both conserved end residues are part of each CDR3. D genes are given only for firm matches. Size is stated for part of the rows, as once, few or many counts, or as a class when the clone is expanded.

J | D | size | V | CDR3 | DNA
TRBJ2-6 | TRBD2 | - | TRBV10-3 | CAISTRGWGGADSGANVLTF | TGTGCCATCAGCACCCGTGGATGGGGAGGGGCCGACTCTGGGGCCAACGTCCTGACTTTC
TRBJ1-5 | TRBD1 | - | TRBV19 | CASSIEGTETNQPQHF | TGTGCCAGTAGTATTGAAGGGACAGAGACAAATCAGCCCCAGCATTTT
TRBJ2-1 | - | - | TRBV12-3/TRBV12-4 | CASSVRHEQFF | TGTGCCAGCTCGGTCCGCCATGAGCAGTTCTTC
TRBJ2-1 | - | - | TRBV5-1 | CASQGGRSYNEQFF | TGCGCCAGCCAGGGAGGCCGCTCCTACAATGAGCAGTTCTTC
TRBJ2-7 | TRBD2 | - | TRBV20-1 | CSASGLSGSPPSYEQYF | TGCAGTGCTAGTGGTCTTAGCGGGAGTCCCCCCTCCTACGAGCAGTACTTC
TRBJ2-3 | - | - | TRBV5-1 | CASSRGGAWGTDTQYF | TGCGCCAGCAGCAGGGGAGGTGCTTGGGGCACAGATACGCAGTATTTT
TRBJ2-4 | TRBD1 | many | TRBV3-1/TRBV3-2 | CASSQGNLGDRENIQYF | TGTGCCAGCAGCCAAGGGAATCTTGGGGACAGGGAAAACATTCAGTACTTC
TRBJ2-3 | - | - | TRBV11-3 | CASSLGPDTQYF | TGTGCCAGCAGCTTAGGGCCGGATACGCAGTATTTT
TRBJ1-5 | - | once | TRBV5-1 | CASSLGEPNQPQHF | TGCGCCAGCAGCCTGGGGGAGCCCAATCAGCCCCAGCATTTT
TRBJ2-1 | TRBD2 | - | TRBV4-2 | CASSQTGKRELYNEQFF | TGTGCCAGCAGCCAAACGGGAAAGCGGGAGCTCTACAATGAGCAGTTCTTC
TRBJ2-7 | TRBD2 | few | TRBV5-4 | CASSAGLAGSYEQYF | TGTGCCAGCAGCGCGGGACTAGCGGGTAGCTACGAGCAGTACTTC
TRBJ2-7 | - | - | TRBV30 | CAWSPNTEQYF | TGTGCCTGGAGTCCAAACACCGAGCAGTACTTC
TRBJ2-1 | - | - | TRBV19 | CASSMWAFDNEQFF | TGTGCCAGTAGTATGTGGGCCTTTGACAATGAGCAGTTCTTC
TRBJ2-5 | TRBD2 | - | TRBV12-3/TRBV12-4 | CASSSGGLETQYF | TGTGCCAGCAGTTCGGGGGGGCTGGAGACCCAGTACTTC
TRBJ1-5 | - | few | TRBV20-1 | CSAAGNQPQHF | TGCAGTGCCGCAGGGAATCAGCCCCAGCATTTT
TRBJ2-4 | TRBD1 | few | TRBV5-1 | CASSLGWGTEGIQYF | TGCGCCAGCAGCTTGGGTTGGGGGACAGAGGGCATTCAGTACTTC
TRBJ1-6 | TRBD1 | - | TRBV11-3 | CASSLGTGARNSPLHF | TGTGCCAGCAGCTTAGGGACAGGGGCCCGAAATTCACCCCTCCACTTT
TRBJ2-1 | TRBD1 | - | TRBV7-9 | CASSLGPQGQGSNEQFF | TGTGCCAGCAGCCTAGGGCCCCAGGGACAGGGGAGCAATGAGCAGTTCTTC
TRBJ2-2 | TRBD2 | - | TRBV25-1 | CASSEWEGRTGELFF | TGTGCCAGCAGTGAATGGGAGGGGCGAACCGGGGAGCTGTTTTTT
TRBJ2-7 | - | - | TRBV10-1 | CASARTSSGEQYF | TGCGCCAGCGCACGAACTAGTTCCGGCGAGCAGTACTTC
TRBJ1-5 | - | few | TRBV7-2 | CASSFKSGNQPQHF | TGTGCCAGCAGCTTCAAGTCAGGGAATCAGCCCCAGCATTTT
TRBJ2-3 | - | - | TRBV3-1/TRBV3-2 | CASSPDLKRNTDTQYF | TGTGCCAGCAGCCCCGACCTAAAGCGTAACACAGATACGCAGTATTTT
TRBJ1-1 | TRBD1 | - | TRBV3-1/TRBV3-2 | CASSRRQGPEAFF | TGTGCCAGCAGCCGGCGACAGGGACCTGAAGCTTTCTTT
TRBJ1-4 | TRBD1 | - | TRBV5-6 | CASTLRTGWKLFF | TGTGCCAGCACCCTCCGGACAGGGTGGAAACTGTTTTTT
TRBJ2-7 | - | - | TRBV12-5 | CASGSRPFYEQYF | TGTGCTAGTGGTTCGCGGCCCTTCTACGAGCAGTACTTC
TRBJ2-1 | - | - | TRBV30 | CAWSVWATYNEQFF | TGTGCCTGGAGTGTGTGGGCCACTTACAATGAGCAGTTCTTC
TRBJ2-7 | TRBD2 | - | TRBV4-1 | CASSQVTSGRVGEQYF | TGCGCCAGCAGCCAAGTGACTAGCGGGAGAGTGGGGGAGCAGTACTTC
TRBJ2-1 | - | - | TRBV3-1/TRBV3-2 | CASSQDPASSYNEQFF | TGTGCCAGCAGCCAAGACCCAGCGAGCTCCTACAATGAGCAGTTCTTC
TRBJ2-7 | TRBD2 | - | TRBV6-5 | CASRGGLAAEQYF | TGTGCCAGCAGGGGGGGACTAGCGGCCGAGCAGTACTTC